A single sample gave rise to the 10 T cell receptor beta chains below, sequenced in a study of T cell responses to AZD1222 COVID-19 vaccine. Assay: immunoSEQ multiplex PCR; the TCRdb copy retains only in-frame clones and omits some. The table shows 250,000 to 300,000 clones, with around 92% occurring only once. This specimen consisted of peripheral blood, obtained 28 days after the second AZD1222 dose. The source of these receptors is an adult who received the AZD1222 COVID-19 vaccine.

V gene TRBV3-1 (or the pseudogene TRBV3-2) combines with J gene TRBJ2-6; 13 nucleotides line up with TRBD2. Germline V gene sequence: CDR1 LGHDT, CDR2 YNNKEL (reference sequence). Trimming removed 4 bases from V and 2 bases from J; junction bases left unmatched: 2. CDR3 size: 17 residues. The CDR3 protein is CASSPGLAGAGANVLTF. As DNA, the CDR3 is TGTGCCAGCAGCCCCGGACTAGCGGGAGCTGGGGCCAACGTCCTGACTTTC.

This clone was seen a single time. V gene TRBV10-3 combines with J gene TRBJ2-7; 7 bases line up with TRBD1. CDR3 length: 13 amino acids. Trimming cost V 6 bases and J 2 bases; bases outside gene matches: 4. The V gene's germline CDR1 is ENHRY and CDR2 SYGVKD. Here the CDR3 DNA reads TGTGCCATCAGCGACAGGGATACCTACGAGCAGTACTTC. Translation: CAISDRDTYEQYF.

CDR3 DNA: TGTGCCAGCAGTTACGGCCAGGGGGGGCCTCAGCCCCAGCATTTT. Its protein product is CASSYGQGGPQPQHF. The chain couples TRBV6-6 to TRBJ1-5; 7 nucleotides align to TRBD1. The CDR3 extends over 15 amino acids. V shed 2 bases, J shed 6 bases, and the junction held 7 bases outside the gene matches. Per the germline V gene, CDR1 is MNHNY and CDR2 is SVGAGI (reference sequence).

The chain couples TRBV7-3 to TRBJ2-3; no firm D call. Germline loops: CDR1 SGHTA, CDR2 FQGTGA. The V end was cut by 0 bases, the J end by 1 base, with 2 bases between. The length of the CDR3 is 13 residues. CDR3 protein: CASSLTGTDTQYF. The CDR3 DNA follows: TGTGCCAGCAGCTTAACCGGCACAGATACGCAGTATTTT.

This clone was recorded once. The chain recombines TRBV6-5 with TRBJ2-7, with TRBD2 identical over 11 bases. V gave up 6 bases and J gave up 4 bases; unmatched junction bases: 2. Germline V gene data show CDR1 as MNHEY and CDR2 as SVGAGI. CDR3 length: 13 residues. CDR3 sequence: CASRTSGNYEQYF. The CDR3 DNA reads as TGTGCCAGCAGGACTAGCGGGAATTACGAGCAGTACTTC.

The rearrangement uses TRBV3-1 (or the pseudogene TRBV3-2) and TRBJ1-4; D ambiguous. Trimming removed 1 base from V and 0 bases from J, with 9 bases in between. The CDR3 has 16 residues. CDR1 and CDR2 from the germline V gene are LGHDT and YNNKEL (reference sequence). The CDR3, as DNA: TGTGCCAGCAGCCAAGGGCTGCTCGCAACTAATGAAAAACTGTTTTTT. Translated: CASSQGLLATNEKLFF.

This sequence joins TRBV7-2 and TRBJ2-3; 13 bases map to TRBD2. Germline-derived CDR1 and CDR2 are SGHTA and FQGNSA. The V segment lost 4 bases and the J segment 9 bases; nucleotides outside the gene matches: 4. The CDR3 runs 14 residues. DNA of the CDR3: TGTGCCAGCAGCTCTGGGACTAGCGGGATAACGCAGTATTTT. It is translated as CASSSGTSGITQYF.

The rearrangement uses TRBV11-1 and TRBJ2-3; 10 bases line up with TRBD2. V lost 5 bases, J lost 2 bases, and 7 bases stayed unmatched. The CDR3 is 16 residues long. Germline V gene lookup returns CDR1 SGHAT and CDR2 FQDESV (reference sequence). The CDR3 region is CASSRLAGGPTDTQYF. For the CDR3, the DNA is TGTGCCAGCAGCCGACTAGCGGGTGGACCCACAGATACGCAGTATTTT.

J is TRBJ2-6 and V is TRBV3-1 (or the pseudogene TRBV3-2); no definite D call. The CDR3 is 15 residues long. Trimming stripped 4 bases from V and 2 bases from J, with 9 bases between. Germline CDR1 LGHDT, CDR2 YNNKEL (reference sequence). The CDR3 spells CASSRLWPGANVLTF. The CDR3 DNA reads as TGTGCCAGCAGCCGTCTCTGGCCTGGGGCCAACGTCCTGACTTTC.

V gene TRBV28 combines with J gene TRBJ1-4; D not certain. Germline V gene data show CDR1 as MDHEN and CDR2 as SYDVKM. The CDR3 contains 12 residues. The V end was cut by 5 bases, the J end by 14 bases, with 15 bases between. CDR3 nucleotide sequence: TGTGCCAGCAGTAAATATTCGACACCCCTGTTTTTT. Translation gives CASSKYSTPLFF.